Below are 28 T cell receptor beta chains sequenced from a single sample in a study of tumor and adjacent non-tumor tissue in lung cancer. This sample's RNA came from whole unsorted tissue. This non-tumor lung sample came from over 3 cm beyond the tumor edge. TCRbeta libraries were built with three rounds of nested PCR, modified from ARM-PCR. One entry per CDR3 protein, called by TCRdb with MiXCR from the multiplex PCR reads. The sample has 90,000 to 100,000 distinct CDR3 sequences, 80% seen once. The sequenced sample was distant non-tumor lung tissue. The receptors shown here come from a man in his 60s with small cell lung cancer.

The V and J genes are TRBV4-1 and TRBJ2-7; D is unresolved. From germline, CDR1 is MGHRA and CDR2 YSYEKL. Between the trimmed V and J ends, which lost 4 bases and 0 bases, there was a span of 10 bases. The CDR3 totals 14 residues. The DNA of the CDR3 is TGCGCCAGCAGCCGAATACAGTCCTCCTACGAGCAGTACTTC. Protein product: CASSRIQSSYEQYF.

With respect to this clonotype: At one of its ends the junction is not consistent with the germline gene, which may arise from a read error. The chain has TRBV11-3 and TRBJ2-1, with TRBD2 as a possible D gene (6 bases). This CDR3 spans 14 amino acids. Germline CDR1 and CDR2: SGHNT and YENEEA. The CDR3 region has the DNA TGTGCCAGCAGCGCCCGCGGGATAGACAATGAGCAGATCTTC. It specifies CASSARGIDNEQIF.

This clonotype was picked up a small number of times. One junction end disagrees with the germline gene, perhaps due to a read error. The chain uses TRBV6-2 or TRBV6-3 and TRBJ2-7; TRBD1 is a possible D gene (5 bases). Germline lookup yields CDR1 MNHEY and CDR2 SVGEGT. The CDR3 length is 13 residues. DNA for the CDR3: TGTGCCAGCTGTATCGACAGCTCCTACGAGCAGTATTTC. Translation: CASCIDSSYEQYF.

On this clonotype itself: The junction and the germline gene differ at one end; a read error may be behind it. The rearrangement links TRBV12-3 or TRBV12-4 to TRBJ2-1, with 8 bases that match TRBD2. The CDR3 is made up of 13 amino acids. The CDR3 protein is CARSGGRGDEQFF. The CDR3 DNA reads as TGTGCCAGAAGTGGGGGGCGGGGGGATGAACAGTTCTTC.

This CDR3 reads CSAQDNSGGGGYTF. The CDR3 coding sequence is TGCAGTGCCCAGGATAATAGCGGGGGCGGCGGCTACACCTTC. This rearrangement joins TRBV20-1 to TRBJ1-2; a possible D gene is TRBD1 (6 bases). The CDR3 length is 14 residues. Germline assignment: CDR1 DFQATT and CDR2 SNEGSKA (reference sequence). V lost 6 bases to trimming and J lost 8 bases, with 22 bases between them.

Concerning this clonotype itself: The junction departs from the called germline gene at one end, perhaps through a read error. The chain combines TRBV12-3 or TRBV12-4 with TRBJ1-2, with D possibly being TRBD1 (6 bases). The CDR3 length is 19 residues. The CDR3 DNA reads as TGTGTCAGCAGTTTAGGGAGGGGGGGACCTGCTTACCTTAACTATGGCTACACCTTC. Its translation: CVSSLGRGGPAYLNYGYTF.

For this clonotype: A read error may produce the germline difference seen at one junction end. The gene calls are TRBV6-2 or TRBV6-3 and TRBJ2-3; 14 nucleotides align to TRBD2. Germline-derived CDR1 and CDR2 are MNHEY and SVGEGT. This CDR3 comprises 17 residues. This CDR3 reads CASRYGTSGRFEDTEYF. The CDR3 DNA reads TGTGCCAGCAGATACGGGACTAGCGGGAGATTCGAGGATACGGAGTATTTT.

Comment on this clonotype: This is likely a read error, given that the CDR3 carries no conserved phenylalanine or tryptophan at its end. No DNA is shown, since the ends of the CDR3 on it are uncertain; the CDR3 is the one TCRdb lists. The chain links TRBV29-1 to TRBJ2-2; TRBD1 is the table's D call, not checked against the DNA. From its first to its last residue, the CDR3 has 12 amino acids. Looked up from germline, CDR1 is SQVTM and CDR2 is ANQGSEA. The CDR3 spells CSVRQETGELFS.

About this clonotype itself: One junction end does not reproduce the germline sequence, and a read error may be involved. V usage is TRBV5-4 and J usage is TRBJ2-1; a possible D gene is TRBD1 (6 bases). The CDR3 covers 13 residues. Germline V gives CDR1 SGHNT, CDR2 YYREEE (reference sequence). The CDR3 here is CAGSPYQGNEQIF. The CDR3 bases are TGTGCCGGCAGCCCTTATCAGGGGAATGAGCAGATCTTC.

CDR3 protein: CASSFMPESDTQYF. As DNA, the CDR3 is TGCGCCAGCAGCTTTATGCCAGAGTCAGATACGCAGTATTTT. V gene TRBV5-1 combines with J gene TRBJ2-3, with D hard to call. The CDR3 has 14 residues. The V end lost 2 bases, the J end lost 4 bases, and 11 bases lay between the germline ends. The germline V gene has CDR1 SGHRS and CDR2 YFSETQ.

The V call is TRBV11-2, the J call TRBJ2-5; D perhaps matches TRBD2 (5 bases). Germline V gene data show CDR1 as SGHAT and CDR2 as FQNNGV. Trimming shortened V by 6 bases and J by 5 bases, and 19 bases separated the two germline ends. This CDR3 contains 15 residues. CDR3 DNA sequence: TGTGCCAGCAGGGGATTAAGAGGAGGCGTGGAGACCCAGTACTTC. Amino acids: CASRGLRGGVETQYF.

The gene calls are TRBV6-1 and TRBJ2-7, with 11 bases matching TRBD1. The CDR3 extends over 17 amino acids. Per germline, CDR1 MNHNS and CDR2 SASEGT. The CDR3 region is CDSSEDRGHLGSYEQYV. In nucleotides, the CDR3 is TGTGACAGCAGCGAGGACAGGGGGCATTTGGGCTCCTATGAGCAGTACGTC.

This clonotype is a singleton in its sample. The chain uses TRBV6-5 and TRBJ2-7; D unclear. In germline, CDR1 is MNHEY, CDR2 SVGAGI. CDR3 length: 14 residues. The CDR3 region has the DNA TGTGTCTGCAGTTACTCCTGGTCCTTCGCCGGGCAGTACTTC. This translates into CVCSYSWSFAGQYF.

Concerning this clonotype: An end of the junction does not agree with germline; a read error may underlie this. The CDR3 nucleotides read TGTGTCAGCAGCCAAGACCCGGAGGTCTACGGGCAGTACTTC. Translating gives CVSSQDPEVYGQYF. V usage is TRBV4-2 and J usage is TRBJ2-7; D is perhaps TRBD2 (5 bases). The germline CDR1 and CDR2 sequences are LGHNA and YNFKEQ. CDR3 length equals 14 residues.

In the case of this clonotype: The junction departs from germline at one end; a sequencing error may be responsible. CDR3 in amino acids: CASRGGTGKDTHYF. CDR3 nucleotides: TGTGCCAGCAGAGGAGGGACAGGGAAGGATACGCATTATTTT. The chain couples TRBV6-1 to TRBJ2-3; 9 bases are shared with TRBD1. This CDR3 is 14 amino acids long. Per the germline V gene, CDR1 is MNHNS and CDR2 is SASEGT.

As concerns this clonotype: At one of its ends the junction is not consistent with the germline gene, which may arise from a read error. This rearrangement joins TRBV5-1 to TRBJ1-4; TRBD1 might be the D (5 bases). This CDR3 has 16 amino acids. Germline CDR1 and CDR2: SGHRS and YFSETQ. In nucleotides, the CDR3 is TGCACCAGCAGCTCAAAGACGCAGGGAGGTAATGAAAAACTGTTTTTT. This translates into CTSSSKTQGGNEKLFF.

Notes on this clonotype: Since a much larger clone is just one base distant, this may be a read error. The DNA for the CDR3 is TGTCCCAGCAGCTTGTACAGGGATCAAGCCAAAAACATTCAGTACTTC. Translating it yields CPSSLYRDQAKNIQYF. The chain joins TRBV5-6 to TRBJ2-4, with TRBD1 as a possible D gene (6 bases). In germline, CDR1 is SGHDT, CDR2 YYEEEE. This CDR3 spans 16 amino acids.

Points on this clonotype: This may be a read error: a much more frequent sequence differs by one nucleotide. The chain links TRBV28 to TRBJ2-1; D is unresolved. Trimming removed 6 bases at V and 7 bases at J, with 10 bases between. Per the germline V gene, CDR1 is MDHEN and CDR2 is SYDVKM. The CDR3 runs to 12 residues. CDR3 amino acids: CASSSLPNEQFF. CDR3 DNA: TGTGCCAGCAGCTCACTTCCTAATGAGCAGTTCTTC.

This chain joins TRBV29-1 and TRBJ2-1; 7 nucleotides line up with TRBD1. There are 15 residues in the CDR3. From germline, CDR1 is SQVTM and CDR2 ANQGSEA. V lost 7 bases, J lost 0 bases, and 9 bases stayed unmatched. The CDR3 DNA sequence: TGCAGCGCCTCCGGGACAGCAGGCTCCTACAATGAGCAGTTCTTC. This sequence encodes CSASGTAGSYNEQFF.

The CDR3 loop reads CASTFSGREQFF. The CDR3 bases are TGTGCCAGCACCTTTAGCGGGCGTGAGCAGTTCTTC. J is TRBJ2-1 and V is TRBV12-3 or TRBV12-4, with 7 bases fitting TRBD2. Trimming removed 7 bases from V and 9 bases from J; junction bases left unmatched: 6. The CDR3 is 12 amino acids.

With regard to this clonotype: Compared with germline, one end of the junction differs, possibly owing to a read error. This sequence joins TRBV5-1 and TRBJ2-5; D ambiguous. The CDR3 is 14 amino acids. Germline V gene sequence: CDR1 SGHRS, CDR2 YFSETQ. The CDR3 loop reads CASSGLGQAETQYF. The CDR3 DNA reads TGTGCCAGCAGTGGATTGGGTCAGGCAGAGACCCAGTACTTC.

In regard to this clonotype: A much larger clone lies a single base off, so this may be a read error. The chain joins TRBV6-1 to TRBJ2-5; D unclear. The V gene's germline CDR1 is MNHNS and CDR2 SASEGT. CDR3 length equals 15 residues. V was pared by 6 bases and J by 4 bases, with 18 bases between. Here the CDR3 reads CASSAELVGTETQYF. CDR3 sequence (DNA): TGTGCCAGCAGCGCGGAACTGGTCGGAACAGAGACCCAGTACTTC.

At least ten counts were recorded for this clonotype. The chain carries TRBV4-1 and TRBJ2-7; TRBD2 aligns across 9 bases. Trimming cost V 0 bases and J 2 bases; bases outside gene matches: 11. This CDR3 comprises 18 residues. Germline V CDR1 and CDR2: MGHRA, YSYEKL. CDR3 sequence: CASSQEDSGRLKTYEQYF. The CDR3 DNA reads TGCGCCAGCAGCCAAGAAGATAGCGGGAGATTAAAAACCTACGAGCAGTACTTC.

There are many counts of this clonotype. The rearrangement links TRBV28 to TRBJ2-7, with TRBD2 matching over 9 bases. Germline-derived CDR1 and CDR2 are MDHEN and SYDVKM. This CDR3 is built from 16 residues. V gave up 7 bases and J gave up 0 bases; unmatched junction bases: 10. The DNA of the CDR3 is TGTGCCAGCATAGGAGGTTGGACTAGCGACTCCTACGAGCAGTACTTC. Its translation: CASIGGWTSDSYEQYF.

With regard to this clonotype: At one end the junction does not follow the germline gene, possibly because of a read error. The V call is TRBV4-2, the J call TRBJ1-6; the D is unclear. Germline assignment: CDR1 LGHNA and CDR2 YNFKEQ. The CDR3 has 14 amino acids. CDR3 in DNA: TGTGACAGCAGCCGAGAAAAATCAAATTCACCCCTCCACTTT. The encoded protein is CDSSREKSNSPLHF.

J is TRBJ2-1 and V is TRBV7-9; D gene uncertain. Looked up from germline, CDR1 is SEHNR and CDR2 is FQNEAQ (reference sequence). The CDR3 runs 13 residues. V was shortened by 5 bases and J by 7 bases, with 12 bases between the two germline ends. The CDR3 bases are TGTGCCAGCAGCGGAGCGATGATGAATGAGCAGTTCTTC. Amino acids: CASSGAMMNEQFF.

As regards this clonotype: One junction end disagrees with the germline gene, perhaps due to a read error. The rearrangement links TRBV12-3 or TRBV12-4 to TRBJ2-6; 9 bases are shared with TRBD2. The CDR3 is made up of 18 amino acids. CDR3 sequence: CTSSPRGSGRAGANVPTF. CDR3 DNA: TGTACCAGCAGTCCGCGGGGTAGCGGGAGAGCTGGGGCCAACGTCCCGACTTTC.

Remarks on this clonotype: The junction shows a germline mismatch at one end, possibly a read error. The chain links TRBV4-2 to TRBJ1-5; D possibly corresponds to TRBD1 (6 bases). The germline CDR1 and CDR2 sequences are LGHNA and YNFKEQ. CDR3 size: 15 residues. CDR3 bases: TGTACCAGCAGCCCCCGGGACAACAGCAATCAGGCCCAGCATTTT. Translated: CTSSPRDNSNQAQHF.